The 31 T cell receptor beta chains given below trace back to one sample, sequenced in a study of control samples from healthy donors and cancer patients. The method was immunoSEQ multiplex PCR; TCRdb's version includes in-frame clones alone and lacks a portion of them. Of 85,000 to 110,000 clones listed, roughly 90% were seen once; the top ten hold roughly 19%. The specimen was PBMCs. The source of these receptors is a man aged 55 to 69 with lung cancer.

The chain joins TRBV5-5 to TRBJ1-5; TRBD1 might be the D (5 bases). Trimming took 4 bases from V and 6 from J, leaving 14 bases between them. In germline, CDR1 is SGHKS, CDR2 YYEKEE (reference sequence). This CDR3 comprises 14 residues. The CDR3 DNA reads TGTGCCAGCAGCCGTTCAGGGTCGGGTCAGCCCCAGCATTTT. Translation: CASSRSGSGQPQHF.

This chain uses TRBV14 with TRBJ2-5; TRBD1 is a possible D gene (6 bases). This CDR3 comprises 16 residues. Trimming removed 2 bases at V and 3 bases at J, with 16 bases between. The V gene's germline CDR1 is SGHDN and CDR2 FVKESK. Here the CDR3 DNA reads TGTGCCAGCAGCCAACTGCTAGGAGAGGGGGAAGAGACCCAGTACTTC. This sequence encodes CASSQLLGEGEETQYF.

This clone was counted once. The chain has TRBV3-1 (or the pseudogene TRBV3-2) and TRBJ1-3, with 8 bases matching TRBD1. V dropped 4 bases and J dropped 4; count of bases not matched to a gene: 12. Per the germline V gene, CDR1 is LGHDT and CDR2 is YNNKEL (reference sequence). CDR3 size: 17 residues. The chain's CDR3 is CASSRTGHSSGGNTIYF. Here the CDR3 DNA reads TGTGCCAGCAGCCGGACAGGGCATTCATCAGGCGGAAACACCATATATTTT.

As DNA, the CDR3 is TGTGCCAGCATAGGGACCGCCTACGAGCAGTACGTC. Encoded protein: CASIGTAYEQYV. The rearrangement uses TRBV6-5 and TRBJ2-7, with D possibly being TRBD1 or TRBD2 (5 bases each). Deletions cut 7 bases from V and 2 bases from J, with 9 bases between. CDR1 and CDR2 from the germline V gene are MNHEY and SVGAGI. The CDR3 is 12 amino acids.

V is TRBV12-5 and J is TRBJ2-3; D gene ambiguous. This CDR3 comprises 17 residues. The germline V and J ends were trimmed by 0 bases and 0 bases, with 13 bases remaining between them. Germline CDR1 is LGHNT and CDR2 is FRNRAP. CDR3 DNA: TGTGCTAGTGGTTTGGTCCCAGACGGTTCTAGCACAGATACGCAGTATTTT. It specifies CASGLVPDGSSTDTQYF.

The chain joins TRBV7-2 to TRBJ2-3, with 8 bases lining up with TRBD2. Trimming at V came to 3 bases and at J to 2 bases, leaving 4 bases not matched to a gene. CDR1 is SGHTA, CDR2 FQGNSA, per germline. There are 15 residues in the CDR3. The CDR3 nucleotides are TGTGCCAGCAGCTTCGGGGGGGCGAACACAGATACGCAGTATTTT. It yields the protein CASSFGGANTDTQYF.

J is TRBJ1-2 and V is TRBV25-1, with unresolved D. Trimming cost V 4 bases and J 6 bases, with 3 bases left between them. CDR1 is MGHDK, CDR2 SYGVNS, per germline. This CDR3 has 10 residues. The chain's CDR3 is CASSADGYTF. The DNA of the CDR3 is TGTGCCAGCAGTGCAGATGGCTACACCTTC.

The chain employs TRBV30 and TRBJ2-2; 7 nucleotides line up with TRBD2. The trim removed 2 bases at V and 3 bases at J, leaving 6 bases unmatched. The CDR3 spans 15 residues. Per germline, CDR1 GTSNPN and CDR2 SVGIG (reference sequence). The CDR3 protein is CAWSTGRAYTGELFF. CDR3 coding DNA: TGTGCCTGGAGTACTGGGAGGGCCTACACCGGGGAGCTGTTTTTT.

The CDR3 DNA sequence: TGTGCCAGCAGCTTATCGTGGCAGCTTGAAGCTTTCTTT. Its translation: CASSLSWQLEAFF. The chain uses TRBV11-2 and TRBJ1-1; no firm D call. With 2 bases removed from V and 7 bases from J, the gap between germline ends came to 11 bases. The germline CDR1 and CDR2 sequences are SGHAT and FQNNGV. This CDR3 is 13 amino acids long.

V usage is TRBV11-2 and J usage is TRBJ1-4; D uncertain. The germline CDR1 and CDR2 sequences are SGHAT and FQNNGV. The CDR3 extends over 15 amino acids. With 3 bases removed from V and 0 bases from J, the gap between germline ends came to 8 bases. CDR3 nucleotides: TGTGCCAGCAGCTTGCTGAGGGCAACTAATGAAAAACTGTTTTTT. Amino acids: CASSLLRATNEKLFF.

The rearrangement uses TRBV3-1 (or the pseudogene TRBV3-2) and TRBJ2-5, with D unresolved. V was trimmed by 0 bases and J by 3 bases, leaving 11 bases between them. Germline CDR1 reads LGHDT; CDR2 reads YNNKEL (reference sequence). This CDR3 comprises 15 residues. The CDR3 loop is CASSQEIRVEETQYF. The CDR3 coding sequence is TGTGCCAGCAGCCAAGAGATTCGTGTAGAAGAGACCCAGTACTTC.

The V gene is TRBV12-3 or TRBV12-4, the J gene TRBJ1-2, with D possibly matching TRBD1 (5 bases). V was pared by 5 bases and J by 0 bases, with 7 bases between. The CDR3 length is 13 residues. The CDR3 DNA sequence: TGTGCCAGCAGTAGACAGACTAACTATGGCTACACCTTC. Amino acids: CASSRQTNYGYTF.

The rearrangement uses TRBV6-6 and TRBJ2-5; TRBD1 or TRBD2 may be the D gene (6 bases each). The CDR3 consists of 20 residues. Per the germline V gene, CDR1 is MNHNY and CDR2 is SVGAGI (reference sequence). The V end lost 5 bases, the J end lost 1 base, and 29 bases lay between the germline ends. CDR3 amino acids: CASSPRMRYSGQSFQETQYF. CDR3 nucleotide sequence: TGTGCCAGCAGTCCCCGGATGAGGTATAGCGGACAGAGCTTCCAAGAGACCCAGTACTTC.

V and J are TRBV7-2 and TRBJ1-5, with TRBD1 as a possible D gene (5 bases). Trimming left V 5 bases short and J 7 bases short, with 15 bases between. Per germline, CDR1 SGHTA and CDR2 FQGNSA. There are 14 residues in the CDR3. CDR3 residues: CASSTILQGQPQHF. In nucleotides, the CDR3 is TGTGCCAGCAGCACCATTCTCCAGGGACAGCCCCAGCATTTT.

The gene calls are TRBV5-1 and TRBJ1-5; a possible D gene is TRBD1 (6 bases). The CDR3 contains 15 residues. Germline-derived CDR1 and CDR2 are SGHRS and YFSETQ. V lost 0 bases and J lost 8, with 15 bases in between. The CDR3 reads CASSLVAGDREPQHF. CDR3 nucleotide sequence: TGCGCCAGCAGCTTGGTTGCAGGGGATAGGGAGCCCCAGCATTTT.

CDR3 DNA: TGTGCCAGCAGCCTACTACCGGGACGGGGCAATCAGCCCCAGCATTTT. Protein sequence: CASSLLPGRGNQPQHF. This chain links TRBV11-2 with TRBJ1-5, with TRBD1 as a possible D gene (5 bases). Germline V CDR1 and CDR2: SGHAT, FQNNGV. V lost 5 bases and J lost 2, with 16 bases in between. The CDR3 sequence is 16 residues long.

The chain combines TRBV30 with TRBJ1-3, with a tentative D call TRBD1 (6 bases). The V gene lost 0 bases and the J gene lost 5 bases, with 8 bases spanning the gap. Germline V gives CDR1 GTSNPN, CDR2 SVGIG (reference sequence). The CDR3 is 13 residues long. CDR3: CAWSVTGRNTIYF. The CDR3 nucleotides are TGTGCCTGGAGTGTGACAGGCCGAAACACCATATATTTT.

The genes are TRBV3-1 (or the pseudogene TRBV3-2) and TRBJ2-7; D might be TRBD1 (6 bases). Between the trimmed V and J ends, which lost 0 bases and 3 bases, there was a span of 6 bases. CDR3 length: 13 residues. Germline CDR1 is LGHDT and CDR2 is YNNKEL (reference sequence). The CDR3 protein is CASSQEGGYEQYV. The CDR3 DNA reads as TGTGCCAGCAGCCAAGAAGGGGGCTACGAGCAGTACGTC.

The chain links TRBV7-3 to TRBJ2-2; D is ambiguous. Germline loops: CDR1 SGHTA, CDR2 FQGTGA. The CDR3 has 13 amino acids. Trimming pared 5 bases from V and 4 bases from J, leaving 8 bases between. CDR3 amino acids: CASSPMSTGELFF. DNA for the CDR3: TGTGCCAGCAGCCCCATGAGCACCGGGGAGCTGTTTTTT.

The chain combines TRBV19 with TRBJ1-4, with D tentatively TRBD1 (5 bases). This CDR3 is built from 15 residues. Germline V gene data show CDR1 as LNHDA and CDR2 as SQIVND (reference sequence). V lost 4 bases and J 4 bases, leaving 13 bases between the germline ends. The CDR3 region is CASSTLGTINEKLFF. In nucleotides, the CDR3 is TGTGCCAGTAGTACCCTCGGGACTATTAATGAAAAACTGTTTTTT.

The rearrangement uses TRBV7-2 and TRBJ2-3; D is undetermined. The germline V and J ends were trimmed by 1 base and 6 bases, with 14 bases remaining between them. This CDR3 comprises 15 residues. Germline CDR1 and CDR2: SGHTA and FQGNSA. CDR3 bases: TGTGCCAGCAGCTTAGGCGTGGCCACCCGGGATACGCAGTATTTT. Residues: CASSLGVATRDTQYF.

The chain carries TRBV10-1 and TRBJ2-7; D tentatively reads TRBD1 or TRBD2 (5 bases each). Germline V gives CDR1 WNHNN, CDR2 SYGVQD (reference sequence). CDR3 size: 19 residues. Trimming cost V 8 bases and J 4 bases, with 33 bases left between them. CDR3 DNA: TGCGCCAGCGCCACTAACGACAGTTTAGCGTGTGAAGCGGTATACGAGCAGTACGTC. Its protein product is CASATNDSLACEAVYEQYV.

The chain uses TRBV24-1 and TRBJ2-3; D is undetermined. Deletions cut 3 bases from V and 3 bases from J, with 0 bases between. The CDR3 is 11 amino acids. CDR1 and CDR2 (germline): KGHDR, SFDVKD. The CDR3 protein is CATSDTDTQYF. The CDR3 coding sequence is TGTGCCACCAGTGATACAGATACGCAGTATTTT.

This clone was seen once. The V and J genes are TRBV24-1 and TRBJ1-5; 8 nucleotides match TRBD1. The CDR3 loop spans 13 amino acids. From germline, CDR1 is KGHDR and CDR2 SFDVKD. J was trimmed by 5 bases and V by 6 bases; bases with no gene match: 2. CDR3 coding DNA: TGTGCCACCAGTACAGGGGGTCATCAGCCCCAGCATTTT. This encodes CATSTGGHQPQHF.

This clone came up a few times. J is TRBJ1-5 and V is TRBV2; a possible D gene is TRBD1 (5 bases). The germline V gene encodes CDR1 SNHLY and CDR2 FYNNEI. V lost 5 bases, J lost 3 bases, and 8 bases lay in between. The CDR3 spans 13 residues. Written as DNA, the CDR3 is TGTGCCAGCAGTCGACAGAACAATCAGCCCCAGCATTTT. It yields the protein CASSRQNNQPQHF.

This clone was seen only once. This chain links TRBV12-5 with TRBJ2-3; maybe TRBD1 (6 bases). This CDR3 has 12 amino acids. The germline CDR1 and CDR2 sequences are LGHNT and FRNRAP. Trimming removed 5 bases from V and 5 bases from J, with 8 bases in between. CDR3 bases: TGTGCTAGTGGTCCAGGGGTAGATACGCAGTATTTT. It encodes CASGPGVDTQYF.

This chain uses TRBV6-5 with TRBJ2-7; 12 nucleotides line up with TRBD2. Germline loops: CDR1 MNHEY, CDR2 SVGAGI. J was trimmed by 4 bases and V by 0 bases; bases with no gene match: 4. The CDR3 extends over 16 amino acids. In DNA form, the CDR3 reads TGTGCCAGCAGTTACTCGACTAGCGGGGGTTTGTACGAGCAGTACTTC. Amino acids: CASSYSTSGGLYEQYF.

V and J are TRBV6-5 and TRBJ1-2, with 7 bases matching TRBD1. Germline lookup yields CDR1 MNHEY and CDR2 SVGAGI. This CDR3 region has 13 residues. V lost 6 bases and J lost 5; bases outside the gene matches: 6. CDR3 sequence reads: CASRTDREYGYTF. The CDR3 DNA sequence: TGTGCCAGCAGAACCGACAGGGAGTATGGCTACACCTTC.

This chain uses TRBV5-8 with TRBJ1-2; the match to TRBD1 covers 8 bases. Per the germline V gene, CDR1 is SGHTS and CDR2 is YDEGEE. V shed 3 bases, J shed 7 bases, and the junction held 11 bases outside the gene matches. The CDR3 spans 15 residues. The CDR3 reads CASSSGQGIFSGYTF. The CDR3 DNA is TGTGCCAGCAGCTCCGGACAGGGTATTTTTTCTGGCTACACCTTC. Based on the CDR3 plus reference TRBV5-8 and TRBJ1-2, the full variable domain is EAGVTQSPTHLIKTRGQQATLRCSPISGHTSVYWYQQALGLGLQFLLWYDEGEERNRGNFPPRFSGRQFPNYSSELNVNALELEDSALYLCASSSGQGIFSGYTFGSGTRLTVV.

The rearrangement uses TRBV7-9 and TRBJ2-1, with D possibly being TRBD2 (5 bases). Germline lookup yields CDR1 SEHNR and CDR2 FQNEAQ (reference sequence). This CDR3 comprises 14 residues. The germline V and J ends were trimmed by 11 bases and 0 bases, with 14 bases remaining between them. The chain's CDR3 is CAGGDGSSYNEQFF. The CDR3 DNA sequence: TGTGCCGGAGGTGACGGTAGCTCCTACAATGAGCAGTTCTTC.

The V and J genes are TRBV10-1 and TRBJ2-2; the match to TRBD2 covers 9 bases. Germline V gene data show CDR1 as WNHNN and CDR2 as SYGVQD (reference sequence). V lost 8 bases to trimming and J lost 9 bases; unmatched junction nucleotides: 7. The CDR3 spans 13 residues. This chain's CDR3 is CASASGVSRELFF. CDR3 nucleotide sequence: TGCGCCAGCGCTAGCGGGGTCAGCCGGGAGCTGTTTTTT.